These T cell receptor beta chains were read from a single sample in a study of blood T cell repertoires in COVID-19. Data came from immunoSEQ multiplex PCR; TCRdb stores just in-frame clones and leaves some out. Of 60,000 to 90,000 clones in the sample, around nine tenths were seen once. The sample was peripheral blood. All receptors come from a woman at least 80 years old with active or convalescent COVID-19. Both conserved end residues are part of each CDR3. D genes are given only for firm matches. Not every row has a clone size; where given, it reads once, few, many or a size class.

J: TRBJ2-4
D: TRBD1
V: TRBV29-1
size: NA
DNA: TGCAGCGGCAGGACAGGCGGCCAAAACATTCAGTACTTC
CDR3: CSGRTGGQNIQYF

J: TRBJ1-1
D: TRBD1
V: TRBV19
size: NA
DNA: TGTGCCAGTAGTATTCAGGGGGTTGACACTGAAGCTTTCTTT
CDR3: CASSIQGVDTEAFF

J: TRBJ1-1
D: NA
V: TRBV6-5
size: NA
DNA: TGTGCCAGCAGTACCCCTTCAGGGAACACTGAAGCTTTCTTT
CDR3: CASSTPSGNTEAFF

J: TRBJ1-5
D: NA
V: TRBV28
size: NA
DNA: TGTGCCAGCAGAGCGGGGACGATCAATCAGCCCCAGCATTTT
CDR3: CASRAGTINQPQHF

J: TRBJ2-1
D: NA
V: TRBV9
size: once
DNA: TGTGCCAGCAGCGCTCGACAGGGAGGTGGAGATGAGCAGTTCTTC
CDR3: CASSARQGGGDEQFF

J: TRBJ2-7
D: NA
V: TRBV3-1/TRBV3-2
size: NA
DNA: TGTGCCAGCGGACAGAGACTCTACGAGCAGTACTTC
CDR3: CASGQRLYEQYF

J: TRBJ2-5
D: TRBD2
V: TRBV7-2
size: NA
DNA: TGTGCCAGCAGCACAGTCCCTAGCGGGGGGGCCGGGGAGACCCAGTACTTC
CDR3: CASSTVPSGGAGETQYF

J: TRBJ2-1
D: TRBD2
V: TRBV3-1/TRBV3-2
size: NA
DNA: TGTGCCAGCAGCCAAATAGGGACTAGCGGTGAGCAGTTCTTC
CDR3: CASSQIGTSGEQFF

J: TRBJ1-2
D: NA
V: TRBV7-9
size: NA
DNA: TGTGCCAGCAGCTTGGGGGGAAACAGAGGCGGCTACACCTTC
CDR3: CASSLGGNRGGYTF

J: TRBJ1-6
D: TRBD1
V: TRBV6-5
size: NA
DNA: TGTGCCAGCAGAGGGACAGGGGGAAGAGGTTCACCCCTCCACTTT
CDR3: CASRGTGGRGSPLHF

J: TRBJ2-7
D: NA
V: TRBV7-3
size: few
DNA: TGTGCCAGCAGCTTGGGCCGGGACTACGAGCAGTACTTC
CDR3: CASSLGRDYEQYF

J: TRBJ1-1
D: TRBD1
V: TRBV3-1/TRBV3-2
size: NA
DNA: TGTGCCAGCAGCCAGGGCAGGGGGGTAGGAGCTTTCTTT
CDR3: CASSQGRGVGAFF

J: TRBJ2-7
D: TRBD2
V: TRBV7-9
size: NA
DNA: TGTGCCAGCAGCGCCACGGGGGGGTCCTACGAGCAGTACTTC
CDR3: CASSATGGSYEQYF

J: TRBJ2-1
D: TRBD2
V: TRBV5-1
size: NA
DNA: TGCGCCAGCAGCTTGGGGGGACTAGCGGGAGGCCATCGAAATGAGCAGTTCTTC
CDR3: CASSLGGLAGGHRNEQFF

J: TRBJ1-2
D: NA
V: TRBV15
size: NA
DNA: TGTGCCACCAGCAGAGACTCCCGACAGGTTTCCTATGGCTACACCTTC
CDR3: CATSRDSRQVSYGYTF

J: TRBJ1-2
D: TRBD1
V: TRBV18
size: NA
DNA: TGTGCCAGCTCACCACAGGACAGGGTGGGCGGCTACACCTTC
CDR3: CASSPQDRVGGYTF

J: TRBJ1-4
D: NA
V: TRBV9
size: NA
DNA: TGTGCCAGCAGCGTAGGAGTCCGACTGGAGGAAAAACTGTTTTTT
CDR3: CASSVGVRLEEKLFF

J: TRBJ1-1
D: TRBD1
V: TRBV29-1
size: once
DNA: TGCAGCGGATACAGGGGATCAGTGTCTTTCTTT
CDR3: CSGYRGSVSFF

J: TRBJ2-3
D: NA
V: TRBV28
size: NA
DNA: TGTGCCAGCAGTCCAGAAGATACGCAGTATTTT
CDR3: CASSPEDTQYF

J: TRBJ2-5
D: TRBD1
V: TRBV6-5
size: NA
DNA: TGTGCCAGCAGTTACTCCACAGGGGTGGGGCAAGAGACCCAGTACTTC
CDR3: CASSYSTGVGQETQYF

J: TRBJ2-7
D: TRBD1
V: TRBV9
size: NA
DNA: TGTGCCAGCAGCGTCATGACAGGGGCGGGGGAGCAGTACTTC
CDR3: CASSVMTGAGEQYF

J: TRBJ2-7
D: NA
V: TRBV28
size: NA
DNA: TGTGCCAGCAGTTTCGAGTACGAGCAGTACTTC
CDR3: CASSFEYEQYF

J: TRBJ2-5
D: NA
V: TRBV7-2
size: NA
DNA: TGTGCCAGCAGCCCCCCGGGGGGCAGAGAGACCCAGTACTTC
CDR3: CASSPPGGRETQYF

J: TRBJ2-1
D: NA
V: TRBV19
size: NA
DNA: TGTGCCCGTAGTCCGGGGGCGGGGAGGACAGGGAGGGGTGAGCAGTTCTTC
CDR3: CARSPGAGRTGRGEQFF

J: TRBJ2-1
D: TRBD2
V: TRBV6-2/TRBV6-3
size: NA
DNA: TGTGCCAGCAGCCTTTTTAGCGGGAGCTCCTACAATGAGCAGTTCTTC
CDR3: CASSLFSGSSYNEQFF

J: TRBJ2-7
D: TRBD2
V: TRBV7-2
size: NA
DNA: TGTGCCAGCAGCTTAGGGACCAGCGGGAGCAGGTACGAGCAGTACTTC
CDR3: CASSLGTSGSRYEQYF

J: TRBJ1-2
D: NA
V: TRBV5-6
size: many
DNA: TGTGCCAGCAGCCCCGGTTCACTCTACTATGGCTACACCTTC
CDR3: CASSPGSLYYGYTF

J: TRBJ1-6
D: TRBD1
V: TRBV19
size: NA
DNA: TGTGCCACCACGACAGGGGATAATTCACCCCTCCACTTT
CDR3: CATTTGDNSPLHF

J: TRBJ1-1
D: NA
V: TRBV6-6
size: NA
DNA: TGTGCCAGCGGGGAATCCAGGGAGGGGACTGAAGCTTTCTTT
CDR3: CASGESREGTEAFF

J: TRBJ2-6
D: TRBD1
V: TRBV5-6
size: once
DNA: TGTGCCAGCAGCGACGGGACAGGGACTGGGGCCAACGTCCTGACTTTC
CDR3: CASSDGTGTGANVLTF

J: TRBJ1-1
D: TRBD1
V: TRBV28
size: NA
DNA: TGTGCCAGCAGTGGGACCGGGACAGGGAGGCAAGCTTTCTTT
CDR3: CASSGTGTGRQAFF

J: TRBJ2-3
D: NA
V: TRBV19
size: NA
DNA: TGTGCCAGTAGTAGCCAGGGGTCCCCAGATACGCAGTATTTT
CDR3: CASSSQGSPDTQYF

J: TRBJ2-7
D: TRBD2
V: TRBV10-2
size: NA
DNA: TGCGCCAGTGGCGGGACTAGCGTCGACGAGCAGTACTTC
CDR3: CASGGTSVDEQYF

J: TRBJ2-3
D: NA
V: TRBV21-1
size: NA
DNA: TGTGCCAGCAGCAATACCCTAGCGGGAGATCCAGATACGCAGTATTTT
CDR3: CASSNTLAGDPDTQYF

J: TRBJ2-1
D: TRBD2
V: TRBV7-7
size: NA
DNA: TGTGCCAGCAGCGCCGACCTAGCGGGGGGGAAGAATGAGCAGTTCTTC
CDR3: CASSADLAGGKNEQFF

J: TRBJ2-3
D: TRBD2
V: TRBV7-8
size: NA
DNA: TGTGCCAGCAGGGGCCCGTCGGGGGAGGGGAATACGCAGTATTTT
CDR3: CASRGPSGEGNTQYF

J: TRBJ2-7
D: TRBD1
V: TRBV29-1
size: NA
DNA: TGCAGCGTTGTGGACAGGACGTACGAGCAGTACTTC
CDR3: CSVVDRTYEQYF

J: TRBJ2-6
D: NA
V: TRBV4-1
size: NA
DNA: TGCGCCAGCAGCCAGGGGGCAGCTTACTCTGGGGCCAACGTCCTGACTTTC
CDR3: CASSQGAAYSGANVLTF

J: TRBJ2-3
D: TRBD2
V: TRBV5-1
size: NA
DNA: TGCGCCAGCAGCAAGCTCGCTAGCGGGGGGGCAACAGATACGCAGTATTTT
CDR3: CASSKLASGGATDTQYF

J: TRBJ2-5
D: NA
V: TRBV6-2/TRBV6-3
size: NA
DNA: TGTGCCAGCAGTTCTGGACAGAGTATCGGTGAGACCCAGTACTTC
CDR3: CASSSGQSIGETQYF

J: TRBJ2-7
D: TRBD2
V: TRBV6-2/TRBV6-3
size: few
DNA: TGTGCCAGCAGCGGAACTAGCGGGGGGTACGAGCAGTACTTC
CDR3: CASSGTSGGYEQYF

J: TRBJ2-1
D: NA
V: TRBV29-1
size: NA
DNA: TGCAGCGGTCTTAAGCGTGGGTACAATGAGCAGTTCTTC
CDR3: CSGLKRGYNEQFF

J: TRBJ2-7
D: NA
V: TRBV5-6
size: NA
DNA: TGTGCCAGCAGCTTGATCGGTAACGGGGAGTCCTACGAGCAGTACTTC
CDR3: CASSLIGNGESYEQYF

J: TRBJ2-7
D: NA
V: TRBV6-5
size: NA
DNA: TGTGCCAGCTCTCACAGGACCCACGAGCAGTACTTC
CDR3: CASSHRTHEQYF

J: TRBJ1-4
D: NA
V: TRBV5-6
size: NA
DNA: TGTGCCAGCAGCTTCGGGGAGAGGAATGAAAAACTGTTTTTT
CDR3: CASSFGERNEKLFF

J: TRBJ2-5
D: TRBD2
V: TRBV4-3
size: NA
DNA: TGCGCCAGCAGCCATTCTAGCGGGGGGGCCCAGACCCAGTACTTC
CDR3: CASSHSSGGAQTQYF

J: TRBJ1-1
D: TRBD1
V: TRBV6-2/TRBV6-3
size: NA
DNA: TGTGCCAGCAGTGACAGGGGTGGGAACACTGAAGCTTTCTTT
CDR3: CASSDRGGNTEAFF

J: TRBJ1-6
D: NA
V: TRBV18
size: NA
DNA: TGTGCCAGCTCACCGGGGAAGACAGGATACTATAATTCACCCCTCCACTTT
CDR3: CASSPGKTGYYNSPLHF

J: TRBJ2-5
D: TRBD2
V: TRBV7-8
size: few
DNA: TGTGCCAGCAGCCGAGGACTAGCGGCCCTCCAAGAGACCCAGTACTTC
CDR3: CASSRGLAALQETQYF

J: TRBJ2-7
D: NA
V: TRBV28
size: NA
DNA: TGTGCCAGCAGCCAACAAGCAGGGAAATCGGGCGAGCAGTACTTC
CDR3: CASSQQAGKSGEQYF

J: TRBJ2-1
D: TRBD2
V: TRBV18
size: NA
DNA: TGTGCCAGCTCACCCCTTGGGGGGACTAGTTACAATGAGCAGTTCTTC
CDR3: CASSPLGGTSYNEQFF

J: TRBJ1-2
D: NA
V: TRBV28
size: few
DNA: TGTGCCAGCCGCGGCGGAAGGGGGAAATGGGATGGCTACACCTTC
CDR3: CASRGGRGKWDGYTF

J: TRBJ2-6
D: NA
V: TRBV3-1/TRBV3-2
size: NA
DNA: TGTGCCAGCAGCCATTCATCGCCGGGATCCGGGGCCAACGTCCTGACTTTC
CDR3: CASSHSSPGSGANVLTF

J: TRBJ2-5
D: NA
V: TRBV15
size: NA
DNA: TGTGCCACCAGCAGAGATTCACGGGGGCAAGAGACCCAGTACTTC
CDR3: CATSRDSRGQETQYF

J: TRBJ2-1
D: TRBD1
V: TRBV6-2/TRBV6-3
size: NA
DNA: TGTGCCAGCAGTTACGACAGGGCAGGCGGGCCATCCTACAATGAGCAGTTCTTC
CDR3: CASSYDRAGGPSYNEQFF

J: TRBJ1-2
D: NA
V: TRBV2
size: NA
DNA: TGTGCCAGCAGTGAAGAACGGATGGCCGGGAGTGGCTACACCTTC
CDR3: CASSEERMAGSGYTF

J: TRBJ1-1
D: NA
V: TRBV4-2
size: few
DNA: TGTGCCAGCAGCCGAGGGGAGGAGACTGAAGCTTTCTTT
CDR3: CASSRGEETEAFF

J: TRBJ2-5
D: TRBD2
V: TRBV5-1
size: NA
DNA: TGCGCCAGCAGCTTGAGACCCACTAGCGGGGGGATGCAGACCCAGTACTTC
CDR3: CASSLRPTSGGMQTQYF

J: TRBJ1-2
D: NA
V: TRBV24-1
size: NA
DNA: TGTGCCACCAGTGGAGGTTTGGGCTATGGCTACACCTTC
CDR3: CATSGGLGYGYTF

J: TRBJ2-7
D: NA
V: TRBV5-1
size: NA
DNA: TGCGCCAGCAGCACGACTAGTCCCATACGGGAGCAGTACTTC
CDR3: CASSTTSPIREQYF